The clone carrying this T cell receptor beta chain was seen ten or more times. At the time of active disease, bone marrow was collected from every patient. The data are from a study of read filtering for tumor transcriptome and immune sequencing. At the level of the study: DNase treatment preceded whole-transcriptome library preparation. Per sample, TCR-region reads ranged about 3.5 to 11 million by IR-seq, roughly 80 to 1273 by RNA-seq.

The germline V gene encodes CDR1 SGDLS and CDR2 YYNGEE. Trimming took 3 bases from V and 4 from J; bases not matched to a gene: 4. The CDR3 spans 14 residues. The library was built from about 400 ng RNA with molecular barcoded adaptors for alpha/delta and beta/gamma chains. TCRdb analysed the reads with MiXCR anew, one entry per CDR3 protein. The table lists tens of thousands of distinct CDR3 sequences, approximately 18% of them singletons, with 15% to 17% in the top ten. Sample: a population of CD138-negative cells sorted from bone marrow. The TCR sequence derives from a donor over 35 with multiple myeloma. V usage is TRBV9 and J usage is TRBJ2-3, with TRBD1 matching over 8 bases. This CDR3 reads CASSAGQGPDTQYF. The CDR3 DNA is TGTGCCAGCAGCGCCGGACAGGGTCCAGATACGCAGTATTTT.